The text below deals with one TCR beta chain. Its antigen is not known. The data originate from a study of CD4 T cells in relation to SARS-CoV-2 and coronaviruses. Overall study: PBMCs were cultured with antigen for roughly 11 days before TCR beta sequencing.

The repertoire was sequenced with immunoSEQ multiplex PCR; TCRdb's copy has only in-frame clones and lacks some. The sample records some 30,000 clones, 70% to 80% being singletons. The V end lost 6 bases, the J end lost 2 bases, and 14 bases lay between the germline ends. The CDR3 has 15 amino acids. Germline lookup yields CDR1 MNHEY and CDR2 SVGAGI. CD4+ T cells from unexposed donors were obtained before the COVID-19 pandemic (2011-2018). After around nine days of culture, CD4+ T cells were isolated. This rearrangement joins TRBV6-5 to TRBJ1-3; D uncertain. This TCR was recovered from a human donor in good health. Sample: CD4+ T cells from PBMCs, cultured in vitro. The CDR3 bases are TGTGCCAGCAGACCCCGGGAGGGCCCTGGAAACACCATATATTTT. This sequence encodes CASRPREGPGNTIYF.